Following are 12 T cell receptor beta chains from one sample sequenced in a study of blood T cell repertoires in COVID-19. Using immunoSEQ multiplex PCR, the repertoire was profiled, and TCRdb retains in-frame clones only, with some absent. The sample lists approximately 240,000 clones; approximately 86% were seen once. Material: peripheral blood. All receptors come from a human donor in a cohort sampled during active COVID-19.

This clone was seen a handful of times. The chain carries TRBV4-2 and TRBJ1-6; D ambiguous. The V end lost 2 bases, the J end lost 10 bases, and 12 bases lay between the germline ends. The V gene's germline CDR1 is LGHNA and CDR2 YNFKEQ. The CDR3 is made up of 14 amino acids. The CDR3 region is CASSQSSHYSPLHF. As DNA, the CDR3 is TGTGCCAGCAGCCAAAGCTCTCATTACTCACCCCTCCACTTT.

The chain links TRBV7-2 to TRBJ1-2; D call uncertain. The ends were cut back, 1 base at V and 5 bases at J, with 20 bases in the middle. The CDR3 length is 17 residues. The germline V gene has CDR1 SGHTA and CDR2 FQGNSA. The DNA of the CDR3 is TGTGCCAGCAGCTTAGTTGCCCAAGCCCCGGGGATGTATGGCTACACCTTC. Translating it yields CASSLVAQAPGMYGYTF.

V is TRBV19 and J is TRBJ2-3; weak D call: TRBD1 (5 bases). The CDR3 consists of 12 residues. Germline V gene lookup returns CDR1 LNHDA and CDR2 SQIVND (reference sequence). Trimming removed 3 bases from V and 13 bases from J, with 14 bases in between. For the CDR3, the DNA is TGTGCCAGTAGTATCGGGCAGGGCGCGAAGTATTTT. Translated, it gives CASSIGQGAKYF.

The CDR3 protein is CASSQDPGLPNGKTQYF. The CDR3 DNA reads TGCGCCAGCAGCCAAGATCCTGGACTCCCGAATGGGAAGACCCAGTACTTC. This chain joins TRBV4-1 and TRBJ2-5, with a tentative D call TRBD2 (5 bases). The CDR3 is 17 residues long. The germline V and J ends were trimmed by 0 bases and 6 bases, with 20 bases remaining between them. The germline gives CDR1 MGHRA, CDR2 YSYEKL.

This chain connects TRBV11-3 to TRBJ2-5, with TRBD1 matching over 7 bases. This CDR3 spans 15 amino acids. Germline V gene data show CDR1 as SGHNT and CDR2 as YENEEA. J gave up 2 bases and V 2 bases, and 5 bases lay outside the gene matches. As DNA, the CDR3 is TGTGCCAGCAGCTTAAATCAGGGACAGCAAGAGACCCAGTACTTC. It is translated as CASSLNQGQQETQYF.

The genes are TRBV20-1 and TRBJ2-1; no definite D call. CDR3 length equals 15 residues. Germline-derived CDR1 and CDR2 are DFQATT and SNEGSKA (reference sequence). Trimming took off 3 bases at V and 4 bases at J, with 16 bases between the two ends. CDR3 region: CSASVPVLTYNEQFF. CDR3 nucleotide sequence: TGCAGTGCTAGTGTACCCGTTTTGACTTACAATGAGCAGTTCTTC.

This clone was recorded only once. The V and J genes are TRBV29-1 and TRBJ2-2; 7 bases align to TRBD1. V was clipped by 6 bases and J by 4 bases; unmatched bases: 14. This CDR3 has 16 residues. Germline loops: CDR1 SQVTM, CDR2 ANQGSEA. The chain's CDR3 is CSVQKTGQEVTGELFF. CDR3 in DNA: TGCAGCGTCCAGAAAACCGGACAGGAAGTCACCGGGGAGCTGTTTTTT.

J is TRBJ1-2 and V is TRBV6-5, with a possible D match to TRBD1 (6 bases). With 4 bases removed from V and 7 bases from J, the gap between germline ends came to 19 bases. CDR1 and CDR2 from the germline V gene are MNHEY and SVGAGI. The length of the CDR3 is 15 residues. CDR3 bases: TGTGCCAGCAGTTCCCGGACAGCTTGGGCAGGTGGCTACACCTTC. Its translation is CASSSRTAWAGGYTF.

This chain connects TRBV9 to TRBJ1-1; maybe TRBD1 (6 bases). The CDR3 is 16 residues long. V lost 0 bases to trimming and J lost 0 bases, with 12 bases between them. The V gene's germline CDR1 is SGDLS and CDR2 YYNGEE. The CDR3 sequence is CASSVEPTGVNTEAFF. CDR3 bases: TGTGCCAGCAGCGTAGAGCCGACAGGCGTGAACACTGAAGCTTTCTTT. Filled out from reference TRBV9 and TRBJ1-1, the complete variable domain reads DSGVTQTPKHLITATGQRVTLRCSPRSGDLSVYWYQQSLDQGLQFLIQYYNGEERAKGNILERFSAQQFPDLHSELNLSSLELGDSALYFCASSVEPTGVNTEAFFGQGTRLTVV.

The CDR3, as DNA: TGTGCCAGCAGTTTCAGCGTCGAGCAGTTCTTC. Its protein product is CASSFSVEQFF. The chain combines TRBV12-3 or TRBV12-4 with TRBJ2-1, with D unclear. This CDR3 region has 11 residues. V lost 3 bases and J lost 10, with 7 bases in between.

The chain couples TRBV7-3 to TRBJ2-1; 12 bases fit TRBD2. The CDR3 length is 19 residues. J was trimmed by 0 bases and V by 5 bases; bases with no gene match: 11. The germline V gene has CDR1 SGHTA and CDR2 FQGTGA. CDR3 sequence: CASSQPSGGAVSSYNEQFF. The CDR3 region has the DNA TGTGCCAGCAGCCAGCCTAGCGGGGGGGCCGTGAGCTCCTACAATGAGCAGTTCTTC. The whole variable domain, remainder taken from reference TRBV7-3 and TRBJ2-1, is GAGVSQTPSNKVTEKGKYVELRCDPISGHTALYWYRQSLGQGPEFLIYFQGTGAADDSGLPNDRFFAVRPEGSVSTLKIQRTERGDSAVYLCASSQPSGGAVSSYNEQFFGPGTRLTVL.

This chain links TRBV2 with TRBJ2-1; 11 nucleotides align to TRBD2. Trimming took 0 bases from V and 2 from J; bases not matched to a gene: 6. This CDR3 has 18 residues. Per germline, CDR1 SNHLY and CDR2 FYNNEI. The CDR3 DNA sequence: TGTGCCAGCAGTGAAGCCTTACTAGCGGGAGACCCCTACAATGAGCAGTTCTTC. It translates to CASSEALLAGDPYNEQFF. Full variable domain (outside the CDR3, taken from reference TRBV2 and TRBJ2-1): EPEVTQTPSHQVTQMGQEVILRCVPISNHLYFYWYRQILGQKVEFLVSFYNNEISEKSEIFDDQFSVERPDGSNFTLKIRSTKLEDSAMYFCASSEALLAGDPYNEQFFGPGTRLTVL.